The clone carrying this TCR beta chain was seen many times. TCRdb re-called the 5' RACE reads with MiXCR, one entry per CDR3 protein. The sample yields some 60,000 distinct CDR3 sequences, 9.7% seen once. The data belong to a study of neurological immune-mediated disorders. Time point denoted: longitudinal time-point 2. V was pared by 3 bases and J by 4 bases, with 12 bases of the junction left unmatched. Germline-derived CDR1 and CDR2 are LNHNV and YYDKDF (reference sequence). This CDR3 contains 18 residues. The sequence was collected from a man younger than 40 in good health. Sequencing input: PBMCs. The rearrangement joins TRBV15 to TRBJ2-1; TRBD2 agrees at 10 bases. CDR3 sequence reads: CATSSPSTSGTNYNEQFF. The CDR3 DNA sequence: TGTGCCACCAGCAGTCCCAGTACTAGCGGGACTAATTACAATGAGCAGTTCTTC.